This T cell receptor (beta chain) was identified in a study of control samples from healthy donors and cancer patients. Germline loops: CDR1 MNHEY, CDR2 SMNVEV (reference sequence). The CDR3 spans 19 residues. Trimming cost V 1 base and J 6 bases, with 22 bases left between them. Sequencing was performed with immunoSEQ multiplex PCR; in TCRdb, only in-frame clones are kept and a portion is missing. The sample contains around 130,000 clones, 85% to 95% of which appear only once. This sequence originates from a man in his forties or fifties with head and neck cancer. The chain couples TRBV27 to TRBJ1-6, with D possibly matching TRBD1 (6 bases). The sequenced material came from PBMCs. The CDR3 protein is CASSLFPSAGADLNSPLHF. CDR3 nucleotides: TGTGCCAGCAGTTTATTTCCCTCAGCAGGGGCCGATCTTAATTCACCCCTCCACTTT.